These 25 T cell receptor beta chains came from one sample sequenced in a study of blood T cell repertoires in COVID-19. Profiled with immunoSEQ multiplex PCR; TCRdb holds only in-frame clones, not every one. Of over 200,000 clones listed, about 87% were seen once; the top ten hold less than 3.5%. Sequencing used peripheral blood. The source is a man aged 25 to 40 with COVID-19, enrolled during active disease.

Of note for this clone: The sample contains more than one DNA sequence encoding this CDR3. The chain links TRBV6-5 to TRBJ1-1; 8 nucleotides agree with TRBD1. Germline V CDR1 and CDR2: MNHEY, SVGAGI. The V segment lost 3 bases and the J segment 1 base; nucleotides outside the gene matches: 1. This CDR3 contains 14 residues. CDR3 in DNA: TGTGCCAGCAGTTATGACAGGGGGAACACTGAAGCTTTCTTT. It codes for CASSYDRGNTEAFF.

The chain is built from TRBV7-9 and TRBJ2-2, with 8 positions matching TRBD1. Germline lookup yields CDR1 SEHNR and CDR2 FQNEAQ (reference sequence). V was pared by 1 base and J by 6 bases, with 4 bases of the junction left unmatched. This CDR3 comprises 15 residues. CDR3: CASSLEDREAGELFF. CDR3 nucleotide sequence: TGTGCCAGCAGCTTAGAGGACAGGGAGGCCGGGGAGCTGTTTTTT.

The V call is TRBV28, the J call TRBJ1-4; 7 nucleotides match TRBD1. With 4 bases clipped from V and 10 bases from J, the junction kept 9 bases outside the gene matches. Germline-derived CDR1 and CDR2 are MDHEN and SYDVKM. This CDR3 is 14 amino acids long. Here the CDR3 reads CASSSGQPGGKLFF. The CDR3, as DNA: TGTGCCAGCAGTTCGGGACAGCCTGGTGGAAAACTGTTTTTT.

CDR3 protein: CSVSSPPTEAFF. In nucleotides, the CDR3 is TGCAGCGTTTCGAGCCCCCCCACTGAAGCTTTCTTT. The gene calls are TRBV29-1 and TRBJ1-1; D gene uncertain. The CDR3 is made up of 12 amino acids. Germline V CDR1 and CDR2: SQVTM, ANQGSEA. V was pared by 5 bases and J by 4 bases, with 11 bases between.

The chain employs TRBV7-2 and TRBJ1-2, with 7 bases identical to TRBD1. Germline CDR1 reads SGHTA; CDR2 reads FQGNSA. The CDR3 is 16 amino acids. V lost 3 bases and J lost 1; bases outside the gene matches: 8. The CDR3 sequence is CASSLTGQPNNYGYTF. Written as DNA, the CDR3 is TGTGCCAGCAGCTTGACGGGACAGCCCAATAACTATGGCTACACCTTC.

This chain links TRBV5-1 with TRBJ2-7, with TRBD1 identical over 8 bases. The CDR3 consists of 15 residues. V lost 4 bases to trimming and J lost 3 bases; unmatched junction nucleotides: 9. Germline CDR1 is SGHRS and CDR2 is YFSETQ. DNA of the CDR3: TGCGCCAGCAGCCTACGACAGGGGATCCACTACGAGCAGTACTTC. Translated: CASSLRQGIHYEQYF.

This clone was counted only a few times. J is TRBJ2-2 and V is TRBV19; 7 bases agree with TRBD1. The V and J ends lost 3 bases and 3 bases, in that order; junction bases with no gene match: 4. Germline values: CDR1 LNHDA, CDR2 SQIVND (reference sequence). The CDR3 extends over 15 amino acids. CDR3: CASSMWGTDTGELFF. The CDR3, as DNA: TGTGCCAGTAGTATGTGGGGGACAGACACCGGGGAGCTGTTTTTT.

The chain has TRBV7-2 and TRBJ1-1; tentatively, D is TRBD1 (6 bases). Germline values: CDR1 SGHTA, CDR2 FQGNSA. V was clipped by 5 bases and J by 4 bases, with 14 bases between them. The CDR3 totals 14 residues. The CDR3 sequence: CASSETGWGTEAFF. In DNA form, the CDR3 reads TGTGCCAGCAGCGAAACAGGGTGGGGCACTGAAGCTTTCTTT. Drawing the rest from reference TRBV7-2 and TRBJ1-1, the complete variable domain is GAGVSQSPSNKVTEKGKDVELRCDPISGHTALYWYRQSLGQGLEFLIYFQGNSAPDKSGLPSDRFSAERTGGSVSTLTIQRTQQEDSAVYLCASSETGWGTEAFFGQGTRLTVV.

The J gene is TRBJ2-1, the V gene TRBV7-3; TRBD1 is a possible D gene (5 bases). Germline CDR1 SGHTA, CDR2 FQGTGA. V shed 2 bases and J shed 7 bases, with 18 bases lying between them. This CDR3 region has 16 residues. CDR3 sequence (DNA): TGTGCCAGCAGCTTATGGGGCGGCGAGAGTAGGAATGAGCAGTTCTTC. Its translation: CASSLWGGESRNEQFF.

For the CDR3, the DNA is TGCGCCAGCAGCCGCCAGGCGGGAGGCCAAAATGAGCAGTTCTTC. This gives the protein CASSRQAGGQNEQFF. V usage is TRBV4-3 and J usage is TRBJ2-1, with 8 bases fitting TRBD2. The CDR3 has 15 residues. The trim removed 4 bases at V and 7 bases at J, leaving 9 bases unmatched. Looked up from germline, CDR1 is LGHNA and CDR2 is YSLEER.

The chain employs TRBV7-3 and TRBJ2-1, with 7 bases lining up with TRBD2. The trim removed 5 bases at V and 7 bases at J, leaving 17 bases unmatched. The CDR3 loop spans 17 amino acids. Germline assignment: CDR1 SGHTA and CDR2 FQGTGA. The CDR3 loop is CASSPRGGIEKVNEQFF. CDR3 bases: TGTGCCAGCAGCCCGAGGGGAGGGATCGAAAAGGTAAATGAGCAGTTCTTC. Variable domain in full (rest from reference TRBV7-3 and TRBJ2-1): GAGVSQTPSNKVTEKGKYVELRCDPISGHTALYWYRQSLGQGPEFLIYFQGTGAADDSGLPNDRFFAVRPEGSVSTLKIQRTERGDSAVYLCASSPRGGIEKVNEQFFGPGTRLTVL.

The chain links TRBV5-1 to TRBJ1-2; D remains ambiguous. Trimming stripped 5 bases from V and 0 bases from J, with 8 bases between. The CDR3 has 13 amino acids. Germline CDR1 and CDR2: SGHRS and YFSETQ. The CDR3 loop reads CASRGPANYGYTF. The CDR3 DNA reads as TGCGCCAGCAGGGGCCCCGCTAACTATGGCTACACCTTC.

This clone showed up just once. This rearrangement joins TRBV3-1 (or the pseudogene TRBV3-2) to TRBJ1-2, with TRBD1 identical over 7 bases. The CDR3 has 16 amino acids. V lost 4 bases, J lost 3 bases, and 11 bases stayed unmatched. Per the germline V gene, CDR1 is LGHDT and CDR2 is YNNKEL (reference sequence). The CDR3 spells CASSRWDSSGHYGYTF. CDR3 DNA: TGTGCCAGCAGCCGCTGGGACAGCTCCGGGCACTATGGCTACACCTTC.

This sequence joins TRBV7-9 and TRBJ2-6; 7 nucleotides align to TRBD1. Looked up from germline, CDR1 is SEHNR and CDR2 is FQNEAQ (reference sequence). The trim removed 7 bases at V and 0 bases at J, leaving 12 bases unmatched. The CDR3 has 18 amino acids. DNA of the CDR3: TGTGCCAGCAATTCTTACAGGGGTTCCAGCTCTGGGGCCAACGTCCTGACTTTC. Protein: CASNSYRGSSSGANVLTF.

This chain connects TRBV12-3 or TRBV12-4 to TRBJ2-1; no reliable D call. This CDR3 is built from 11 residues. Trimming left V 5 bases short and J 9 bases short, with 8 bases between. CDR3 bases: TGTGCCAGCAGTCCACAGAGTGAGCAGTTCTTC. It codes for CASSPQSEQFF.

This clone appeared a single time. The rearrangement uses TRBV30 and TRBJ1-2; the D gene is possibly TRBD1 (5 bases). CDR3 length: 13 amino acids. Trimming took 0 bases from V and 8 from J, leaving 13 bases between them. CDR1 GTSNPN and CDR2 SVGIG come from the germline V gene (reference sequence). The DNA for the CDR3 is TGTGCCTGGAGTGTAAGCAGGGAAGGAGGCTACACCTTC. Encoded protein: CAWSVSREGGYTF.

This clone has only a few counts. V usage is TRBV6-2 or TRBV6-3 and J usage is TRBJ2-1, with TRBD2 matching over 9 bases. CDR1 is MNHEY and CDR2 is SVGEGT in the germline V gene. The trim removed 6 bases at V and 8 bases at J, leaving 14 bases unmatched. CDR3 length equals 16 residues. The CDR3 loop reads CASSPSRGGAVYEQFF. As DNA, the CDR3 is TGTGCCAGCAGCCCGAGCCGCGGGGGGGCTGTATATGAGCAGTTCTTC.

The chain joins TRBV5-8 to TRBJ1-5; 9 bases map to TRBD1. Trimming took 0 bases from V and 5 from J; bases not matched to a gene: 3. In germline, CDR1 is SGHTS, CDR2 YDEGEE. The CDR3 runs 15 residues. CDR3 amino acids: CASSLGTGVDQPQHF. CDR3 nucleotides: TGTGCCAGCAGCTTGGGGACAGGGGTGGATCAGCCCCAGCATTTT.

The V gene is TRBV10-3, the J gene TRBJ1-2; D is perhaps TRBD1 (5 bases). The ends were cut back, 4 bases at V and 4 bases at J, with 13 bases in the middle. The length of the CDR3 is 14 residues. Germline loops: CDR1 ENHRY, CDR2 SYGVKD. The CDR3 region has the DNA TGTGCCATCAGTGCGGCAGGGTGGGTCTATGGCTACACCTTC. It yields the protein CAISAAGWVYGYTF.

The chain links TRBV28 to TRBJ1-3; D uncertain. Germline lookup yields CDR1 MDHEN and CDR2 SYDVKM. V was trimmed by 8 bases and J by 0 bases, leaving 14 bases between them. The CDR3 is made up of 15 amino acids. CDR3 residues: CASGLGINSGNTIYF. The CDR3 bases are TGTGCCAGCGGACTAGGCATCAACTCTGGAAACACCATATATTTT. The full variable domain, in which reference TRBV28 and TRBJ1-3 provide the parts outside the CDR3, is DVKVTQSSRYLVKRTGEKVFLECVQDMDHENMFWYRQDPGLGLRLIYFSYDVKMKEKGDIPEGYSVSREKKERFSLILESASTNQTSMYLCASGLGINSGNTIYFGEGSWLTVV.

The V call is TRBV6-5, the J call TRBJ1-1; D perhaps matches TRBD1 (6 bases). Trimming stripped 6 bases from V and 3 bases from J, with 17 bases between. The germline gives CDR1 MNHEY, CDR2 SVGAGI. The CDR3 is 15 residues long. This CDR3 is CASSGPLGADTEAFF. The CDR3 DNA reads as TGTGCCAGCAGCGGCCCTTTGGGGGCGGACACTGAAGCTTTCTTT.

The chain has TRBV5-1 and TRBJ1-4; no definite D call. Germline-derived CDR1 and CDR2 are SGHRS and YFSETQ. CDR3 length: 13 amino acids. V was pared by 0 bases and J by 4 bases, with 4 bases between. The CDR3 spells CASSLDNNEKLFF. The CDR3, as DNA: TGCGCCAGCAGCTTGGACAATAATGAAAAACTGTTTTTT.

This clone is a singleton in its sample. The J gene is TRBJ2-7, the V gene TRBV5-1, with 11 bases that match TRBD1. CDR3 length equals 14 residues. Germline V CDR1 and CDR2: SGHRS, YFSETQ. The V and J ends lost 4 bases and 6 bases, in that order; junction bases with no gene match: 6. CDR3 sequence: CASSAGTGGSEQYF. The CDR3 region has the DNA TGCGCCAGCAGCGCCGGGACAGGGGGTTCCGAGCAGTACTTC. The entire variable domain, with the rest obtained from reference TRBV5-1 and TRBJ2-7, is as follows: KAGVTQTPRYLIKTRGQQVTLSCSPISGHRSVSWYQQTPGQGLQFLFEYFSETQRNKGNFPGRFSGRQFSNSRSEMNVSTLELGDSALYLCASSAGTGGSEQYFGPGTRLTVT.

The rearrangement links TRBV20-1 to TRBJ1-1; D is undetermined. Trimming cost V 3 bases and J 5 bases, with 16 bases left between them. This CDR3 has 14 amino acids. Germline CDR1 reads DFQATT; CDR2 reads SNEGSKA (reference sequence). CDR3 nucleotide sequence: TGCAGTGCTAGTCCCATTCTACTGTGGACTGAAGCTTTCTTT. Translation gives CSASPILLWTEAFF.

The rearrangement links TRBV25-1 to TRBJ2-3; the D is unclear. This CDR3 has 13 amino acids. V was pared by 3 bases and J by 6 bases, with 10 bases between. Germline CDR1 MGHDK, CDR2 SYGVNS. CDR3 sequence reads: CASSDRIRDTQYF. Here the CDR3 DNA reads TGTGCCAGCAGTGACCGAATTCGGGATACGCAGTATTTT.